Listed here are 11 T cell receptor beta chains from one sample, sequenced in a study of T-cell reconstitution after alpha-beta-depleted transplantation in children. The library targeted TCRbeta and was prepared with unique molecular identifiers. TCRdb reanalysed the PCR reads using MiXCR and keeps one entry per CDR3 protein. Among more than 90,000 distinct CDR3 sequences listed, 10% were seen once. The sample was PBMCs, taken before TCRalphabeta/CD19-depleted stem cell transplant. All receptors come from a boy aged 2 to 10 with acute lymphoblastic leukemia, due to receive a stem cell transplant.

This chain joins TRBV6-1 and TRBJ2-7, with D possibly matching TRBD1 (5 bases). The V and J ends lost 3 bases and 2 bases respectively, with 11 bases between them. The CDR3 contains 14 residues. The germline CDR1 and CDR2 sequences are MNHNS and SASEGT. CDR3 loop: CASSDRALTYEQYF. The DNA of the CDR3 is TGTGCCAGCAGTGACAGGGCTCTGACCTACGAGCAGTACTTC.

This clonotype showed up just a few times. The CDR3 is CASSRTDRPNTEAFF. CDR3 bases: TGTGCCAGCAGCCGAACGGACAGGCCGAACACTGAAGCTTTCTTT. V and J are TRBV12-3 or TRBV12-4 and TRBJ1-1, with 7 bases matching TRBD1. The ends lost 6 bases at V and 1 base at J; junction bases unmatched: 8. The CDR3 length is 15 residues.

This clonotype was detected only a few times. V and J are TRBV5-1 and TRBJ1-1; possibly TRBD1 for D (6 bases). The CDR3 sequence is 14 residues long. Trimming took off 3 bases at V and 4 bases at J, with 13 bases between the two ends. Germline loops: CDR1 SGHRS, CDR2 YFSETQ. The CDR3 DNA sequence: TGCGCCAGCAGCTCACAAGAGGGGGTCACTGAAGCTTTCTTT. Its protein is CASSSQEGVTEAFF.

This clonotype appeared a few times. This rearrangement joins TRBV5-1 to TRBJ1-2; D is unclear. The V end was cut by 4 bases, the J end by 7 bases, with 20 bases between. The CDR3 is 15 amino acids. Germline assignment: CDR1 SGHRS and CDR2 YFSETQ. The CDR3 nucleotides are TGCGCCAGCAGCCTAACGGCCGGATGGACGGGTGGCTACACCTTC. Protein product: CASSLTAGWTGGYTF.

This clonotype has ten or more counts. The chain recombines TRBV6-1 with TRBJ2-5; TRBD2 matches at 8 bases. Germline V CDR1 and CDR2: MNHNS, SASEGT. The CDR3 has 16 residues. After removal of 5 bases from V and 4 bases from J, the junction contained 12 bases not matched to a gene. This chain's CDR3 is CASSRIPSGRIETQYF. The CDR3 DNA reads TGTGCCAGCAGTCGAATTCCCAGCGGGAGAATAGAGACCCAGTACTTC.

J is TRBJ1-2 and V is TRBV6-5; 7 bases fit TRBD1. This CDR3 comprises 12 residues. V lost 6 bases, J lost 6 bases, and 4 bases stayed unmatched. CDR1 is MNHEY and CDR2 is SVGAGI in the germline V gene. The CDR3 spells CASSMDRNGYTF. CDR3 nucleotide sequence: TGTGCCAGCAGCATGGACAGGAATGGCTACACCTTC.

Concerning this clonotype: Germline and junction disagree at one end, which may indicate a read error. CDR3 protein: CATSQVSSGTDTQYF. The CDR3 coding sequence is TGTGCCACCAGCCAAGTGTCTAGCGGCACAGATACGCAGTATTTT. This rearrangement joins TRBV3-1 to TRBJ2-3, with D maybe TRBD2 (6 bases). CDR3 length: 15 amino acids. Germline CDR1 reads LGHDT; CDR2 reads YNNKEL (reference sequence).

The table lists this clonotype with many counts. The V and J genes are TRBV29-1 and TRBJ2-1; the match to TRBD1 covers 9 bases. CDR3 length equals 14 residues. The germline CDR1 and CDR2 sequences are SQVTM and ANQGSEA. With 6 bases clipped from V and 5 bases from J, the junction kept 8 bases outside the gene matches. As DNA, the CDR3 is TGCAGCGTGCACACGGGACAGGGAGACAATGAGCAGTTCTTC. It encodes CSVHTGQGDNEQFF.

V gene TRBV6-2 or TRBV6-3 combines with J gene TRBJ1-5; 10 bases line up with TRBD1. V shed 7 bases and J 4 bases; nucleotides not matched to a gene: 7. The CDR3 sequence is 15 residues long. Germline V gene sequence: CDR1 MNHEY, CDR2 SVGEGT. CDR3 bases: TGTGCCAGCACCCGCGCGGGACAGGGGAATCAGCCCCAGCATTTT. This translates into CASTRAGQGNQPQHF.

The genes are TRBV7-9 and TRBJ2-1; TRBD1 agrees at 7 bases. CDR3 length: 13 residues. J lost 7 bases, V lost 11 bases, and 11 bases had no gene match. CDR1 is SEHNR, CDR2 FQNEAQ, per germline (reference sequence). CDR3 sequence: CAVTGDSRNEQFF. The DNA of the CDR3 is TGTGCCGTCACAGGGGATTCCAGAAATGAGCAGTTCTTC. The whole variable domain, filled in from reference TRBV7-9 and TRBJ2-1, reads DTGVSQNPRHKITKRGQNVTFRCDPISEHNRLYWYRQTLGQGPEFLTYFQNEAQLEKSRLLSDRFSAERPKGSFSTLEIQRTEQGDSAMYLCAVTGDSRNEQFFGPGTRLTVL.

The CDR3 region has the DNA TGTGCCAGTAGTAAAGGGATCTTCTCCTACAATGAGCAGTTCTTC. This sequence encodes CASSKGIFSYNEQFF. This chain connects TRBV19 to TRBJ2-1; D is undetermined. Germline V gene sequence: CDR1 LNHDA, CDR2 SQIVND (reference sequence). The V gene lost 4 bases and the J gene lost 0 bases, with 10 bases spanning the gap. The CDR3 runs to 15 residues.